This T cell receptor beta chain was identified during a study of naive and memory T cell subsets. Findings of the study overall: There was no ground truth to check naive and memory subset results. In CD4 and CD8 cells, diversity dropped from naive through EMRA. Clonotypes here are unpaired alpha or beta chain sequences.

Cells stained for CD3, CD4, CD8, CD45RA, CD27 and viability were sorted into four CD45RA/CD27 subsets. Two oligonucleotides, mixed equimolar, formed the beta constant-region primer covering TRBC1 and TRBC2. The ligated cDNA underwent four PCR rounds using SP2 and nested alpha and beta constant-region primers. TCRdb independently ran MiXCR on the UMI-ligation and nested PCR reads; one entry per CDR3 protein. The table shows 85,000 or so distinct CDR3 sequences, with about 8.2% occurring only once. Trimming removed 5 bases from V and 7 bases from J, with 6 bases in between. The length of the CDR3 is 11 residues. CDR1 and CDR2 (germline): KGHDR, SFDVKD. This clonotype was seen a few times. Its specificity is not known.

V and J are TRBV24-1 and TRBJ2-3, with D unclear. The sample consisted of naive CD8+ T cells from blood. The sequence derives from a human donor in good health. CDR3 protein: CATSVGNTQYF. The DNA for the CDR3 is TGTGCCACCAGTGTGGGAAATACGCAGTATTTT.